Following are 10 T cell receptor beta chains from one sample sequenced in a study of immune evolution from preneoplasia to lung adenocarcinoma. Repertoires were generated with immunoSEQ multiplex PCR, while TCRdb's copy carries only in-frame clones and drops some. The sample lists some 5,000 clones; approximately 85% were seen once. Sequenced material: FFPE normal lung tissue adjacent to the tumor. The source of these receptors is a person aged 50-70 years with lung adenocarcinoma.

CDR3 nucleotides: TGTGCCACCAGCAGCTCATTAAGGGGAGGGGCTGGCTACACCTTC. Residues: CATSSSLRGGAGYTF. J is TRBJ1-2 and V is TRBV15; perhaps TRBD1 as D (5 bases). The CDR3 is made up of 15 amino acids. Germline lookup yields CDR1 LNHNV and CDR2 YYDKDF (reference sequence). V lost 3 bases and J lost 7, with 18 bases in between. Full variable domain (remainder filled in from reference TRBV15 and TRBJ1-2): DAMVIQNPRYQVTQFGKPVTLSCSQTLNHNVMYWYQQKSSQAPKLLFHYYDKDFNNEADTPDNFQSRRPNTSFCFLDIRSPGLGDTAMYLCATSSSLRGGAGYTFGSGTRLTVV.

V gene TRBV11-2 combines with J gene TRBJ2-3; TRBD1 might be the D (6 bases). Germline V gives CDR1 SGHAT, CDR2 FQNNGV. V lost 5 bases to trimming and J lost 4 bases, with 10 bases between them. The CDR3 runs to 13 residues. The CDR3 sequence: CASSPDRSDTQYF. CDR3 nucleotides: TGTGCCAGCAGCCCCGACAGGTCAGATACGCAGTATTTT.

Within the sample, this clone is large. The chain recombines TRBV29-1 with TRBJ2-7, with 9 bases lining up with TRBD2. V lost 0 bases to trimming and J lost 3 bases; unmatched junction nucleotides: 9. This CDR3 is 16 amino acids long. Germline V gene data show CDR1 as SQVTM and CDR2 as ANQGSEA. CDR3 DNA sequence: TGCAGCGTTGAAGATGTTCAAGCGGGAGGACGCTACGAGCAGTACTTC. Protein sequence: CSVEDVQAGGRYEQYF.

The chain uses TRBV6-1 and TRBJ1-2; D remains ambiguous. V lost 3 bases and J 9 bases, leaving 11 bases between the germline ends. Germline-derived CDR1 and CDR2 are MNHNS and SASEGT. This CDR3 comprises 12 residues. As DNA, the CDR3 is TGTGCCAGCAGTGAGGCCAGGTTACGCTACACCTTC. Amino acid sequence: CASSEARLRYTF.

The CDR3 nucleotides read TGTGCCAGCAGTTACCCTCAGGACAGGGTGGGTGAAAAACTGTTTTTT. Protein: CASSYPQDRVGEKLFF. The rearrangement joins TRBV6-6 to TRBJ1-4, with TRBD1 matching over 8 bases. V dropped 2 bases and J dropped 7; count of bases not matched to a gene: 9. CDR1 and CDR2 (germline): MNHNY, SVGAGI (reference sequence). The CDR3 runs to 16 residues.

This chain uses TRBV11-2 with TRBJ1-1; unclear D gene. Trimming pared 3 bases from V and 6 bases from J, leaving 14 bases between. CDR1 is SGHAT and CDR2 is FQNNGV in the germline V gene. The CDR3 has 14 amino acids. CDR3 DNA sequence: TGTGCCAGCAGCTTCACCGTGGTCGGGGCTGAAGCTTTCTTT. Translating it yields CASSFTVVGAEAFF.

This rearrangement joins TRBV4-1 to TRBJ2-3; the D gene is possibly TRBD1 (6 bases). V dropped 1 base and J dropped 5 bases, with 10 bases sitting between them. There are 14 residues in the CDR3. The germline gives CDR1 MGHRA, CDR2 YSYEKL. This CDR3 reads CASSQGGRIDTQYF. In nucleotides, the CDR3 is TGCGCCAGCAGCCAAGGGGGGCGTATAGATACGCAGTATTTT.

CDR3 loop: CASSSGVYTEAFF. In nucleotides, the CDR3 is TGTGCCAGCAGCTCAGGGGTATACACTGAAGCTTTCTTT. The genes are TRBV7-2 and TRBJ1-1; a weak D match, TRBD1 (6 bases). Trimming removed 4 bases at V and 3 bases at J, with 9 bases between. From germline, CDR1 is SGHTA and CDR2 FQGNSA. The CDR3 totals 13 residues. Full variable domain (missing parts from reference TRBV7-2 and TRBJ1-1): GAGVSQSPSNKVTEKGKDVELRCDPISGHTALYWYRQSLGQGLEFLIYFQGNSAPDKSGLPSDRFSAERTGGSVSTLTIQRTQQEDSAVYLCASSSGVYTEAFFGQGTRLTVV.

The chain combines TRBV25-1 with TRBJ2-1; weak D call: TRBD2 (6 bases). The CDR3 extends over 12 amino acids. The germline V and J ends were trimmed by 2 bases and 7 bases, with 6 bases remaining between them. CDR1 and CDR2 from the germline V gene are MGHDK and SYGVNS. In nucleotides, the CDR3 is TGTGCCAGCAGTGAAGGGAGGAATGAGCAGTTCTTC. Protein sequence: CASSEGRNEQFF.

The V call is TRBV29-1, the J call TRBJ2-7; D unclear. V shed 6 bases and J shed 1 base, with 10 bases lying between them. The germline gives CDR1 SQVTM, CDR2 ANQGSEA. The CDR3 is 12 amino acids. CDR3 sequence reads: CSVRSRSYEQYF. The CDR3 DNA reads TGCAGCGTAAGAAGCCGGTCCTACGAGCAGTACTTC.